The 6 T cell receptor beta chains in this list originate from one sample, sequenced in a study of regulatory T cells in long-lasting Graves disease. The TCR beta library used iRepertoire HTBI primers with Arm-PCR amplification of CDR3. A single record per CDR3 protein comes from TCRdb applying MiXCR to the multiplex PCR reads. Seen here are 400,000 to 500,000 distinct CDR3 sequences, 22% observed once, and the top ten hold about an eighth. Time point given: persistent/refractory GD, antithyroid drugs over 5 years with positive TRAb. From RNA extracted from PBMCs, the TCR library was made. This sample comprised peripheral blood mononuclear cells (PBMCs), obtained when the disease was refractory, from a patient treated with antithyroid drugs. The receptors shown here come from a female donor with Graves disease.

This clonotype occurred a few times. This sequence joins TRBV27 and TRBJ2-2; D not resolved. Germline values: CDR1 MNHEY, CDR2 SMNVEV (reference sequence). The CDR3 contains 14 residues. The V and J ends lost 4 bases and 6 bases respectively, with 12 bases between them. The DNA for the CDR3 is TGTGCCAGCAGTTGGTCTCTCGGAGCCGGGGAGCTGTTTTTT. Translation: CASSWSLGAGELFF.

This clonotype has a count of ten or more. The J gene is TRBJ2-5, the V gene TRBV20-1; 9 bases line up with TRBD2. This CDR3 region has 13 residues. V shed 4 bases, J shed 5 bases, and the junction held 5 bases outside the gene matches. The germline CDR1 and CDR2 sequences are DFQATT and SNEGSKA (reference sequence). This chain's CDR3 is CSAIAGGQETQYF. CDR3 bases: TGCAGTGCTATTGCGGGAGGGCAGGAGACCCAGTACTTC.

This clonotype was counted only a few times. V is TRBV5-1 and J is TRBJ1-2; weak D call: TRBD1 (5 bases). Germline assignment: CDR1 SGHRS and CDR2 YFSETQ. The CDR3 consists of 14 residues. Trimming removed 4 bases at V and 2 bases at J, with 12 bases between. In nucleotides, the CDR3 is TGCGCCAGCAGCCCCGCTGGGGGAAACTATGGCTACACCTTC. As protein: CASSPAGGNYGYTF.

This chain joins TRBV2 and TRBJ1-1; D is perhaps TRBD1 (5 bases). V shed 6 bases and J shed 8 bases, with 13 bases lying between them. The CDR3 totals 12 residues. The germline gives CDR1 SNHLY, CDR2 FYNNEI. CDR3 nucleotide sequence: TGTGCCAGCAGCTACGGTGGGGACGAAGCTTTCTTT. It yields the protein CASSYGGDEAFF. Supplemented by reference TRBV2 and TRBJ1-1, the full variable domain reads EPEVTQTPSHQVTQMGQEVILRCVPISNHLYFYWYRQILGQKVEFLVSFYNNEISEKSEIFDDQFSVERPDGSNFTLKIRSTKLEDSAMYFCASSYGGDEAFFGQGTRLTVV.

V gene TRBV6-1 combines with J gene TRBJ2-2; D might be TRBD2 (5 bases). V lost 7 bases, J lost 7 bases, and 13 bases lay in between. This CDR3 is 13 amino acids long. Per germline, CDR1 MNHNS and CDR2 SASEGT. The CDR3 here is CASNPAGSGELFF. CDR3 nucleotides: TGTGCCAGCAACCCGGCGGGTAGCGGGGAGCTGTTTTTT.

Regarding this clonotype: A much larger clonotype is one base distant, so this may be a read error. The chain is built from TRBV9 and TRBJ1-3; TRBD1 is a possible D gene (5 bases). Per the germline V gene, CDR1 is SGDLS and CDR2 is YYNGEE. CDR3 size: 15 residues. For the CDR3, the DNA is TGTGCCAGCAGCGTGACAGAGCTGGCTGGAAACACCATGTATTTT. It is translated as CASSVTELAGNTMYF.